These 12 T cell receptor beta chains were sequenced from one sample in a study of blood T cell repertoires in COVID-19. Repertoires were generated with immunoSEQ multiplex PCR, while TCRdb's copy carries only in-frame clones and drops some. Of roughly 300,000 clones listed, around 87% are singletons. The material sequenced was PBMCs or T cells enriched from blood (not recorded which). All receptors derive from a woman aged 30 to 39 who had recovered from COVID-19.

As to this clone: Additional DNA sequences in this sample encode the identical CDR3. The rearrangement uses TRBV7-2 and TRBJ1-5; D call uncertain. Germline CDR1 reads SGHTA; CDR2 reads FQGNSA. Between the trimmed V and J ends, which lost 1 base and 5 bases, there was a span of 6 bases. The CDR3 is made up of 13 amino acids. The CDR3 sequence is CASSLDPDQPQHF. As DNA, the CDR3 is TGTGCCAGCAGCTTAGATCCGGATCAGCCCCAGCATTTT.

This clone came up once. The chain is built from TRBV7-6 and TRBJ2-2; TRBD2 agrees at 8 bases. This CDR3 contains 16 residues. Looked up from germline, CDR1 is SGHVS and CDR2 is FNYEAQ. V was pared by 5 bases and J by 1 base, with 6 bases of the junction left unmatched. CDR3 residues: CASSRPGGLNTGELFF. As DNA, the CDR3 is TGTGCCAGCAGCCGCCCGGGGGGGTTGAACACCGGGGAGCTGTTTTTT.

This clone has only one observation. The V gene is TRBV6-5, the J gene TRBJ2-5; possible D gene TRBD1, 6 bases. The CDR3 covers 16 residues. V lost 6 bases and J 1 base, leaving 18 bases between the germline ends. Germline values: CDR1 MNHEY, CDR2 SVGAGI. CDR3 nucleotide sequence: TGTGCCAGCAGCTACATTACCGGGACACTCCAAGAGACCCAGTACTTC. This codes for CASSYITGTLQETQYF.

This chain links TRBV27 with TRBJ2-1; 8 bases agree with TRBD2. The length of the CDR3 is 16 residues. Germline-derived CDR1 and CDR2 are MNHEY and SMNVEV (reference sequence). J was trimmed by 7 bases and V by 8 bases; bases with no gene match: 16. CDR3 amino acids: CASVPSASGGRNEQFF. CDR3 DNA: TGTGCCAGCGTGCCCTCGGCCAGCGGGGGAAGGAATGAGCAGTTCTTC.

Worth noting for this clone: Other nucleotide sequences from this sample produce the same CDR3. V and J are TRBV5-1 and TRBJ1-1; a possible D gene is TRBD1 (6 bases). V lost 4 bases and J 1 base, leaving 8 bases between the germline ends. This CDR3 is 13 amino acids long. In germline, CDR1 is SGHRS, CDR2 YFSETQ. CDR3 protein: CASSVDRNTEAFF. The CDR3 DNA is TGCGCCAGCAGCGTGGACAGGAACACTGAAGCTTTCTTT.

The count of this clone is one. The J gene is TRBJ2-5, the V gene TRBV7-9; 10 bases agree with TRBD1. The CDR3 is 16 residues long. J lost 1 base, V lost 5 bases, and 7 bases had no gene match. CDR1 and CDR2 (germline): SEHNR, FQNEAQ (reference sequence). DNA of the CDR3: TGTGCCAGCAGCGACGGGACAGGGGTTCCCCAAGAGACCCAGTACTTC. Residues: CASSDGTGVPQETQYF.

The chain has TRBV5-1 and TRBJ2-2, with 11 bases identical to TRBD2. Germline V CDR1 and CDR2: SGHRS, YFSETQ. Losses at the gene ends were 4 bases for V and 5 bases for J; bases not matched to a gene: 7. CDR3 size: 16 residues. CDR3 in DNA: TGCGCCAGCAGCCCGGGACTAGCGGTTAGGACCGGGGAGCTGTTTTTT. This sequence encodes CASSPGLAVRTGELFF.

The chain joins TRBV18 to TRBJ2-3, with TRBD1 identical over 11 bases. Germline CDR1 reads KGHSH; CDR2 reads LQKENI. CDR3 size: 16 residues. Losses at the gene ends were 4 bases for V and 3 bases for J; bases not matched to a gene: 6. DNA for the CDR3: TGTGCCAGCTCACAGGCCGGGACAGGGGGGACAGATACGCAGTATTTT. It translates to CASSQAGTGGTDTQYF.

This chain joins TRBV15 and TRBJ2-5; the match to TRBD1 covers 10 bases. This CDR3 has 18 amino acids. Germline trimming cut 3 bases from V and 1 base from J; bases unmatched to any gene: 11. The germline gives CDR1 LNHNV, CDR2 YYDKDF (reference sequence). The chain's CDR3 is CATSSGTGATLIQETQYF. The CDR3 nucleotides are TGTGCCACCAGCAGCGGGACAGGGGCCACACTCATCCAAGAGACCCAGTACTTC.

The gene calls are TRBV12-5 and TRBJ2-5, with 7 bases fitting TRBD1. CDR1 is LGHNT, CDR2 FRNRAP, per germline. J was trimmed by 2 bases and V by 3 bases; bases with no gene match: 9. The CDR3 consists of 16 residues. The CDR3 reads CASGFGTEGPQETQYF. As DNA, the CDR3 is TGTGCTAGTGGTTTCGGGACAGAGGGGCCTCAAGAGACCCAGTACTTC.

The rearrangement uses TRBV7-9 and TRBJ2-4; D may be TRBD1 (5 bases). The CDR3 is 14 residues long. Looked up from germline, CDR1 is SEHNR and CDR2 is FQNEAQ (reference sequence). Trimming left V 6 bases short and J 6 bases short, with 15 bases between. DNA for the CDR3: TGTGCCAGCAGTTTCCTAACCCAGGGAAACATTCAGTACTTC. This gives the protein CASSFLTQGNIQYF.

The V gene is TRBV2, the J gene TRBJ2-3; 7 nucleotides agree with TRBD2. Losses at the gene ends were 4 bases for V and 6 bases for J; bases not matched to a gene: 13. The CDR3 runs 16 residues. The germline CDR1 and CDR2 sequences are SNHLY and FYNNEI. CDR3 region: CASSGPPGGGSDTQYF. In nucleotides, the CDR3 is TGTGCCAGCAGTGGCCCGCCGGGGGGTGGCTCCGATACGCAGTATTTT. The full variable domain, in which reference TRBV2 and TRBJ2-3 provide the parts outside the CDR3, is EPEVTQTPSHQVTQMGQEVILRCVPISNHLYFYWYRQILGQKVEFLVSFYNNEISEKSEIFDDQFSVERPDGSNFTLKIRSTKLEDSAMYFCASSGPPGGGSDTQYFGPGTRLTVL.